The clone carrying this T cell receptor beta chain was observed a few times. These data come from a study of blood T cells in healthy people across ages. The junction had 9 bases not matched to a gene; V was cut back by 6 bases and J by 5 bases. Germline values: CDR1 SQVTM, CDR2 ANQGSEA. CDR3 length: 13 amino acids. It was with a sample-barcoded 5' primer and a J-beta primer mix that a second PCR of roughly 7 to 12 cycles was run. Researchers report that a template-switch adaptor with 12 random nucleotides tagged each cDNA molecule. One entry per CDR3 protein results from TCRdb running MiXCR on the 5' RACE reads. This table holds hundreds of thousands of distinct CDR3 sequences, about a fifth found once.

The chain joins TRBV29-1 to TRBJ1-2; 7 bases align to TRBD1. This sequence originates from a man between 70 and 80 years old in good health. The sample taken for sequencing was blood. The CDR3 sequence: CSVEAQGGYGYTF. Here the CDR3 DNA reads TGCAGCGTCGAGGCCCAGGGGGGGTATGGCTACACCTTC.